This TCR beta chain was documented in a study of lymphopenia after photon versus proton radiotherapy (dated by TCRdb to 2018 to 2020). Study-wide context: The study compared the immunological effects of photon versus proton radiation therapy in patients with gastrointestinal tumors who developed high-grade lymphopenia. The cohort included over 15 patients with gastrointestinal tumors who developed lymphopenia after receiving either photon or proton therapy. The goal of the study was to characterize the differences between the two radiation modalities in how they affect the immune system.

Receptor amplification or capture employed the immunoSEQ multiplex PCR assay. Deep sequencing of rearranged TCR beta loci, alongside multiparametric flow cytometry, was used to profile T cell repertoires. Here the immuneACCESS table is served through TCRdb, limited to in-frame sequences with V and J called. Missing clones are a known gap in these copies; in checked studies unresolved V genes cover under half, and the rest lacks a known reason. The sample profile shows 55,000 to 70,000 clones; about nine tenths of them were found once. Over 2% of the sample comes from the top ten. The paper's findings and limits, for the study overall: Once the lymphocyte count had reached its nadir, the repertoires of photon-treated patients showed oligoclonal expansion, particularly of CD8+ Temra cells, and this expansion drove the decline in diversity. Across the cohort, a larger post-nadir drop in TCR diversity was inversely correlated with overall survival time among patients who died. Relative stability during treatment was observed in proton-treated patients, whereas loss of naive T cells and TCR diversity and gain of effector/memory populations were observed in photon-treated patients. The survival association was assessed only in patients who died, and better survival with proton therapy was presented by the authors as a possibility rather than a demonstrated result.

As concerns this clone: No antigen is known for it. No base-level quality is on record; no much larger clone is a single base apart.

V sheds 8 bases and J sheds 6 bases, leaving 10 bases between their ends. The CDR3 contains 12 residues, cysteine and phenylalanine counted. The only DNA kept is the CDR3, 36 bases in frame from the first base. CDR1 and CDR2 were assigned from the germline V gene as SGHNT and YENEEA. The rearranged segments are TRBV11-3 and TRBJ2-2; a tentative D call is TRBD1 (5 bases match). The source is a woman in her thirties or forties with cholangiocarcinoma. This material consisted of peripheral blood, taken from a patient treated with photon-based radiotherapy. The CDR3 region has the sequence CASGPRAGELFF. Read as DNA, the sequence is TGTGCCAGCGGACCCAGGGCCGGGGAGCTGTTTTTT.